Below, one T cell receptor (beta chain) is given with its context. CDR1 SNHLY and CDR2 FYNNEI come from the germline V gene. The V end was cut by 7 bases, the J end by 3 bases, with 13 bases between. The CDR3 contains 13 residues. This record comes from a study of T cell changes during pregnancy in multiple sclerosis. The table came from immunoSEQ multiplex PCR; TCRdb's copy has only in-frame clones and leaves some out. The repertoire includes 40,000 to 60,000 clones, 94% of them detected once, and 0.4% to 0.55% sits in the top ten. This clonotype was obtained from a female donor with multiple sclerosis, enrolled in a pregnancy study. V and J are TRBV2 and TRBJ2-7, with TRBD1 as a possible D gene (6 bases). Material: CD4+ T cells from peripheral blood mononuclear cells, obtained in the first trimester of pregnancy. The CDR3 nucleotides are TGTGCCAGCAAGGGACACGGGGACTACGAGCAGTACTTC. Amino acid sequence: CASKGHGDYEQYF. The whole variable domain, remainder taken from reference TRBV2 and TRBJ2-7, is EPEVTQTPSHQVTQMGQEVILRCVPISNHLYFYWYRQILGQKVEFLVSFYNNEISEKSEIFDDQFSVERPDGSNFTLKIRSTKLEDSAMYFCASKGHGDYEQYFGPGTRLTVT.